This TCR beta chain was captured by sequencing in a study of cytomegalovirus exposure and HLA in healthy donors (dated by TCRdb to the late 2010s). Background for the entire study: The 666 repertoires of the first cohort and the roughly 110 validation repertoires were produced on the same platform, according to a later analysis. The aim of the study was to test whether cataloging public T cell receptors could identify signatures of past pathogen exposure. The study combined high-throughput TCR immunosequencing, statistical association of individual TCRs with disease status, and machine learning to predict cytomegalovirus infection status. Besides the first cohort of roughly 700 subjects, a separate validation cohort made up of over a hundred different subjects was used.

Beyond this particular receptor, the publication reports: The classifier was reported to diagnose cytomegalovirus status with high specificity and sensitivity in both the original and validation cohorts. A later analysis found that TCRs clustered in the first cohort also tended to co-occur in the 130 or so validation repertoires, with just under 95% of cluster scores above 0. The study listed 164 TCR beta chains as associated with cytomegalovirus. A later analysis lacked HLA typing for the validation cohort, so it scored co-occurrence in that cohort across all 120 or so repertoires. While some public TCRs were present in many individuals, most TCR sequences turned up only very rarely across donors. The authors suggested that the approach could potentially be generalized to other disease states and immunological phenotypes. In vitro tests confirmed that a few of the cytomegalovirus-associated TCR beta chains recognize cytomegalovirus antigens.

The donors were included in the validation cohort of some 120 subjects, a group kept apart from the roughly 690-subject first cohort. Turning to this clone: Its recognized antigen is unknown. Base qualities are not provided; no much larger clone lies one nucleotide away.

Library construction relied on the immunoSEQ multiplex PCR assay. As for the original processing: A statistical classification framework was developed to diagnose cytomegalovirus status using the catalog of TCR beta chain sequences. TCRdb carries this immuneACCESS record with in-frame sequences only. Its versions omit some clonotypes, under half of them owing to an unresolved V gene in the studies checked, with the rest unexplained. Clone size and the V and J calls come from that table; the DNA yielded D and trimming. The sample includes some 290,000 clones, with roughly 90% observed a single time. The leading ten clones occupy approximately 0.9% of the sample. Relative to germline, V is 0 bases shorter and J is 3 bases shorter, with 12 bases between their ends. The germline V gene sets CDR1 to SGHDT and CDR2 to YYEEEE. The CDR3 starts with the cysteine, ends with the phenylalanine, and has 16 residues. The retained sequence is limited to the CDR3, 48 bases, with the frame set at the first base.

Here the chain combines TRBV5-6 and TRBJ2-2; perhaps TRBD1 is the D gene, with 5 bases matching. The origin of this receptor is a man aged 25-45 years in good health and CMV-seronegative. The sequencing sample was made of PBMCs. The CDR3 amino acid sequence is: CASSLDRQGYTGELFF. The nucleotide sequence is given as TGTGCCAGCAGCTTGGATCGGCAGGGCTACACCGGGGAGCTGTTTTTT. Here the CDR3 is joined to the reference TRBV5-6 and TRBJ2-2 genes, and the full variable domain is: DAGVTQSPTHLIKTRGQQVTLRCSPKSGHDTVSWYQQALGQGPQFIFQYYEEEERQRGNFPDRFSGHQFPNYSSELNVNALLLGDSALYLCASSLDRQGYTGELFFGEGSRLTVL.